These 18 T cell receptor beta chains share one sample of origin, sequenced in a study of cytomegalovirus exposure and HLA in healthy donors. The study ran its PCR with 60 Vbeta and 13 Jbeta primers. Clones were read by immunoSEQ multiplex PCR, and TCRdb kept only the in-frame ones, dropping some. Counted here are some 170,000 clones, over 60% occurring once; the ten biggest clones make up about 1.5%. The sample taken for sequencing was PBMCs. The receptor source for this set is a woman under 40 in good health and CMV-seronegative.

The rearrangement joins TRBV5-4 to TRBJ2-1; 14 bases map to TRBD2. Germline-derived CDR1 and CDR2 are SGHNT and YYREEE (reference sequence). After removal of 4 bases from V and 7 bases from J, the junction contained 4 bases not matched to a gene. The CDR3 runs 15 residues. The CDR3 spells CASSPGLAGGNEQFF. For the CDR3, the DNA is TGTGCCAGCAGCCCAGGACTAGCGGGAGGAAATGAGCAGTTCTTC.

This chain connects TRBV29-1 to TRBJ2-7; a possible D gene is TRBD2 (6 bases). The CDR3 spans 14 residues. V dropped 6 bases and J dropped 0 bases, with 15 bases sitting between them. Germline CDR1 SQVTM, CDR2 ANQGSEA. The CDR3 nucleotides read TGCAGCGTACGGGAGCGGGCAAGCTCCTACGAGCAGTACTTC. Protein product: CSVRERASSYEQYF.

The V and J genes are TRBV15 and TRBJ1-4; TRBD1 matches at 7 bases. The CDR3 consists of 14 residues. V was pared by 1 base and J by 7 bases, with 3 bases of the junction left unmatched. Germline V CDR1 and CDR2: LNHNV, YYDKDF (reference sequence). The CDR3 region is CATSRAGGSEKLFF. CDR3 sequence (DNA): TGTGCCACCAGCAGAGCAGGGGGGAGTGAAAAACTGTTTTTT.

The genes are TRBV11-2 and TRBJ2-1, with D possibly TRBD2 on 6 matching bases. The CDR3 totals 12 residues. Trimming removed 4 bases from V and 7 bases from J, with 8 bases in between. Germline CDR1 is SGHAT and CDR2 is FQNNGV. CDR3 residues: CASSSTRNEQFF. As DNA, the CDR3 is TGTGCCAGCAGCTCGACTAGGAATGAGCAGTTCTTC.

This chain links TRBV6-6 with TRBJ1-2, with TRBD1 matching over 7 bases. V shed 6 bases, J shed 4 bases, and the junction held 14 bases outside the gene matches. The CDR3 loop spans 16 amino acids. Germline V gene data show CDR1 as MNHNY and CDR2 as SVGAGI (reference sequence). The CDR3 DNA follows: TGTGCCAGCAGCCCCGGGCTAGGGGGCGCCGGCTATGGCTACACCTTC. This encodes CASSPGLGGAGYGYTF.

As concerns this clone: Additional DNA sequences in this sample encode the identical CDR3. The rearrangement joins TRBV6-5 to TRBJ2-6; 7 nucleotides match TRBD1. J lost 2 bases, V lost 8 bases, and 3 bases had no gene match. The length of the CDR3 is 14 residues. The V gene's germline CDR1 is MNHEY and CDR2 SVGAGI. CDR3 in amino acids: CASRQGPGANVLTF. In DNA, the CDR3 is TGTGCCAGCCGACAGGGTCCTGGGGCCAACGTCCTGACTTTC.

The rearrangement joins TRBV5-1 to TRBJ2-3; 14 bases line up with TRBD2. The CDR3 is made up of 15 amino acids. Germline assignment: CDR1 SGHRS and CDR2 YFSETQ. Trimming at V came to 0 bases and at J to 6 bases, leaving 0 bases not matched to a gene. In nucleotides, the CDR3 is TGCGCCAGCAGCTTGGGGACTAGCGGGGGGGATACGCAGTATTTT. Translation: CASSLGTSGGDTQYF.

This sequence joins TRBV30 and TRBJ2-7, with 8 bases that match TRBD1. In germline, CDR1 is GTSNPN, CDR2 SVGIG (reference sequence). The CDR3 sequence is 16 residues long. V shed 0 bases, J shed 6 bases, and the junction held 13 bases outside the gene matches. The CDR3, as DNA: TGTGCCTGGAGTGTATTAGGGGGACAGGTGGCGATCGAGCAGTACTTC. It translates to CAWSVLGGQVAIEQYF.

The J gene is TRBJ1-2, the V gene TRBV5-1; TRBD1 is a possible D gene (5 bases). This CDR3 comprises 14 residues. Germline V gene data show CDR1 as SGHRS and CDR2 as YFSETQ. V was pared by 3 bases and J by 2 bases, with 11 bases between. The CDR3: CASSSLTVNYGYTF. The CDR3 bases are TGCGCCAGCAGCTCCTTGACAGTGAACTATGGCTACACCTTC.

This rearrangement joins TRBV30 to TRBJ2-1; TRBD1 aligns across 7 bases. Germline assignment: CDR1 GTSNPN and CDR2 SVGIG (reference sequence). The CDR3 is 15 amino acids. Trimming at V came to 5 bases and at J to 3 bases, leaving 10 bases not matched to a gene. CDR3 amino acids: CAWWIRDRDYNEQFF. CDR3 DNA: TGTGCCTGGTGGATCCGGGACAGAGACTACAATGAGCAGTTCTTC. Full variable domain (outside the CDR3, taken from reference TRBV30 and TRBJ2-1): SQTIHQWPATLVQPVGSPLSLECTVEGTSNPNLYWYRQAAGRGLQLLFYSVGIGQISSEVPQNLSASRPQDRQFILSSKKLLLSDSGFYLCAWWIRDRDYNEQFFGPGTRLTVL.

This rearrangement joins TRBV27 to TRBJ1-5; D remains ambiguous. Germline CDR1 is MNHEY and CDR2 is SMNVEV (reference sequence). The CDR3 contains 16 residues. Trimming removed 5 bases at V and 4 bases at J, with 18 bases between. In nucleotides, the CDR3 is TGTGCCAGCAGTCCATCGACTGGGGAGGTGAATCAGCCCCAGCATTTT. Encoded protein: CASSPSTGEVNQPQHF.

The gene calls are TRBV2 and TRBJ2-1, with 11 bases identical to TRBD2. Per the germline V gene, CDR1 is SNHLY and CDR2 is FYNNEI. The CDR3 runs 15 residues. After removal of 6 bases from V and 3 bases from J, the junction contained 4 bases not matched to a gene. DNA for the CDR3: TGTGCCAGCAGCCCCGGGACTAGCGGCTACAATGAGCAGTTCTTC. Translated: CASSPGTSGYNEQFF.

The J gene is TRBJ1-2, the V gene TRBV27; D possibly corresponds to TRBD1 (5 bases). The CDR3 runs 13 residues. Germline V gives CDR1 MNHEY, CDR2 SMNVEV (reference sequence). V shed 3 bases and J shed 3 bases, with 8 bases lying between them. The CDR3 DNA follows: TGTGCCAGCAGTTTGGGGCTCCACTATGGCTACACCTTC. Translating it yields CASSLGLHYGYTF.

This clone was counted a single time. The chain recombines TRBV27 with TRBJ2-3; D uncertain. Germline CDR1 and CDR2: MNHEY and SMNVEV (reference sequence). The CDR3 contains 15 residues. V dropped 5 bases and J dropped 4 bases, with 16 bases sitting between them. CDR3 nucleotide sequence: TGTGCCAGCAGTCGGCGGTTACGGGTCTCAGATACGCAGTATTTT. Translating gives CASSRRLRVSDTQYF.

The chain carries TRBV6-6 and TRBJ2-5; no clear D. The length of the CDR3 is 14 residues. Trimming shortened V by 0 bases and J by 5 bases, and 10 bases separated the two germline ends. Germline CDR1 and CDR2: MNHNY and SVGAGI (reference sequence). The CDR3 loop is CASSYSQQRETQYF. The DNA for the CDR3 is TGTGCCAGCAGTTACTCTCAGCAGAGGGAGACCCAGTACTTC.

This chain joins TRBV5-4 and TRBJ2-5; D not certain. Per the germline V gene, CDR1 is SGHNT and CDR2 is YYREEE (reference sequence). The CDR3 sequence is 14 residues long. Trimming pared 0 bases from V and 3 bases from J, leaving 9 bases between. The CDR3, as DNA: TGTGCCAGCAGCTTGGCTGGCACTAAAGAGACCCAGTACTTC. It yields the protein CASSLAGTKETQYF.

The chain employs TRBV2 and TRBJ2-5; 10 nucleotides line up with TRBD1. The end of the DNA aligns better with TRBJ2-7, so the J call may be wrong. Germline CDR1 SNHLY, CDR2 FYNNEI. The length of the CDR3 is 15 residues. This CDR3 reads CASRMRTGGEDEQYF. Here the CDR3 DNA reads TGTGCCAGCAGAATGCGGACAGGGGGGGAGGACGAGCAGTACTTC.

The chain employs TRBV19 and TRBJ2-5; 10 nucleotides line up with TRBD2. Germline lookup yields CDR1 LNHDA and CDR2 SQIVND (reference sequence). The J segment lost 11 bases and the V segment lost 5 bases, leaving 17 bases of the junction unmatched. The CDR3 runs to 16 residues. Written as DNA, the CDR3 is TGTGCCAGTAGTCCCAGACTAGCGGGCGGAAGAACCCGGCAGTACTTC. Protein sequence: CASSPRLAGGRTRQYF.